The 5 T cell receptor beta chains below were found in one sample sequenced in a study of control samples from healthy donors and cancer patients. Produced via immunoSEQ multiplex PCR; TCRdb's table is partial and in-frame only. Of 65,000 to 90,000 clones listed, about 95% are singletons. The source material was blood. The receptor set was obtained from a woman aged 30 to 39 in good health.

The rearrangement joins TRBV30 to TRBJ2-5; D ambiguous. Deletions cut 0 bases from V and 7 bases from J, with 9 bases between. The CDR3 runs 12 residues. Germline CDR1 GTSNPN, CDR2 SVGIG (reference sequence). The CDR3 DNA reads TGTGCCTGGAGTGTGACTGATCTGACCCAGTACTTC. It codes for CAWSVTDLTQYF. Variable domain in full (rest from reference TRBV30 and TRBJ2-5): SQTIHQWPATLVQPVGSPLSLECTVEGTSNPNLYWYRQAAGRGLQLLFYSVGIGQISSEVPQNLSASRPQDRQFILSSKKLLLSDSGFYLCAWSVTDLTQYFGPGTRLLVL.

V and J are TRBV7-2 and TRBJ2-3; 7 bases are shared with TRBD1. This CDR3 region has 15 residues. CDR1 and CDR2 from the germline V gene are SGHTA and FQGNSA. Germline trimming cut 5 bases from V and 6 bases from J; bases unmatched to any gene: 11. The CDR3 protein is CASSLYTLGQDTQYF. CDR3 nucleotide sequence: TGTGCCAGCAGCCTATACACATTGGGACAGGATACGCAGTATTTT.

The CDR3 is CSAKKGDYGYTF. In DNA form, the CDR3 reads TGCAGCGCCAAAAAAGGGGATTATGGCTACACCTTC. The chain recombines TRBV29-1 with TRBJ1-2; tentatively, D is TRBD1 (5 bases). The germline V gene has CDR1 SQVTM and CDR2 ANQGSEA. V lost 7 bases and J 5 bases, leaving 14 bases between the germline ends. This CDR3 is built from 12 residues.

The gene calls are TRBV2 and TRBJ2-1; TRBD2 agrees at 9 bases. The length of the CDR3 is 16 residues. V dropped 3 bases and J dropped 0; count of bases not matched to a gene: 3. The V gene's germline CDR1 is SNHLY and CDR2 FYNNEI. In DNA form, the CDR3 reads TGTGCCAGCAGTGACGTAGCGGGGGTCTCCTACAATGAGCAGTTCTTC. Translated: CASSDVAGVSYNEQFF.

On this clone: An end of the junction differs from the germline gene, which may be a read error. The same CDR3 can be traced to other DNA sequences in this sample. This rearrangement joins TRBV30 to TRBJ2-5, with a weak D call TRBD2 (6 bases). The CDR3 is made up of 11 amino acids. The germline V gene has CDR1 GTSNPN and CDR2 SVGIG (reference sequence). CDR3 DNA sequence: TGCGCCTGGCAGGGAGGAGAGACCCAGTACTTC. It translates to CAWQGGETQYF.